A selection of T cell receptor beta chains follows, all from one sample in a study of OX40 agonist ivuxolimab in advanced cancers. Clones were read by immunoSEQ multiplex PCR, and TCRdb kept only the in-frame ones, dropping some. The sample contains tens of thousands of clones, over 75% of which appear only once. Sequences were derived from CD4+ or CD8+ T cells sorted from blood, sampled in a trial of the OX40 agonist ivuxolimab. These receptors were taken from an adult with an advanced solid tumor such as melanoma, head and neck, liver or kidney cancer. CDR3s include the opening cysteine and the closing phenylalanine or tryptophan. D genes are given only for firm matches. Not all rows give a size; the values are once, few, many and, for expanded clones, a class.

clone_size d_call j_call v_call cdr3_aa cdr3_nt
once - TRBJ2-3 TRBV6-5 CASTGPGTDTQYF TGTGCCAGCACTGGACCGGGCACAGATACGCAGTATTTT
- - TRBJ1-1 TRBV5-1 CASSLTDNTEAFF TGCGCCAGCAGCTTGACAGACAACACTGAAGCTTTCTTT
- TRBD2 TRBJ2-2 TRBV7-9 CASRGLAGFFGELFF TGTGCCAGCAGAGGACTAGCGGGATTTTTCGGGGAGCTGTTTTTT
- TRBD1 TRBJ2-5 TRBV5-1 CASSNPGQGGETQYF TGCGCCAGCAGCAATCCTGGACAGGGTGGAGAGACCCAGTACTTC
- - TRBJ1-1 TRBV4-2 CASSQDSTGRFTEAFF TGTGCCAGCAGCCAAGATTCCACAGGTCGGTTCACTGAAGCTTTCTTT
- TRBD2 TRBJ2-1 TRBV5-1 CASSLVSAGGPSYNEQFF TGCGCCAGCAGCTTGGTTTCAGCGGGAGGACCCTCATACAATGAGCAGTTCTTC
- - TRBJ1-5 TRBV6-5 CASSLRARNQPQHF TGTGCCAGCAGTTTGCGAGCTAGGAATCAGCCCCAGCATTTT
- - TRBJ2-3 TRBV7-8 CASKQGTSTDTQYF TGTGCCAGCAAACAGGGAACGAGCACAGATACGCAGTATTTT
- - TRBJ1-3 TRBV5-1 CASSSGQGYTIYF TGCGCCAGCAGCTCAGGGCAGGGATACACCATATATTTT
- - TRBJ1-5 TRBV4-1 CASSPSPWPNQPQHF TGCGCCAGCAGCCCCAGTCCGTGGCCCAATCAGCCCCAGCATTTT
- - TRBJ2-7 TRBV5-6 CASSWGGRTASYEQYF TGTGCCAGCAGCTGGGGGGGCAGGACCGCCTCCTACGAGCAGTACTTC
- - TRBJ2-3 TRBV7-7 CASSFPGTDTQYF TGTGCCAGCAGCTTCCCAGGCACAGATACGCAGTATTTT
- - TRBJ1-1 TRBV5-6 CASSLRGGSPNAFF TGTGCCAGCAGCTTAAGGGGGGGGTCACCGAACGCTTTCTTT
- TRBD2 TRBJ2-2 TRBV7-2 CASSPRTSGNGELFF TGTGCCAGCAGCCCCCGGACTAGCGGGAACGGGGAGCTGTTTTTT
once - TRBJ2-1 TRBV5-1 CASSTWGGDEQFF TGCGCCAGCAGCACGTGGGGGGGCGATGAGCAGTTCTTC
once TRBD2 TRBJ2-2 TRBV7-9 CASSLAPGLAFANTGELFF TGTGCCAGCAGCTTAGCCCCGGGACTAGCGTTCGCGAACACCGGGGAGCTGTTTTTT
- TRBD1 TRBJ1-2 TRBV5-1 CASSARDRGIYGYTF TGCGCCAGCAGCGCCCGGGACAGGGGTATCTATGGCTACACCTTC
- TRBD1 TRBJ1-2 TRBV2 CASSISLSGTEIYTF TGTGCCAGCAGCATATCTCTGTCGGGGACAGAGATTTACACCTTC
- - TRBJ2-5 TRBV7-2 CASKQPQETQYF TGTGCCAGCAAACAACCCCAAGAGACCCAGTACTTC
- - TRBJ2-7 TRBV18 CASSPPRRDSSHF TGTGCCAGCTCACCACCCCGCCGTGACAGCAGTCACTTC
once - TRBJ2-1 TRBV2 CASSERLEQFF TGTGCCAGCAGTGAGCGGCTCGAGCAGTTCTTC